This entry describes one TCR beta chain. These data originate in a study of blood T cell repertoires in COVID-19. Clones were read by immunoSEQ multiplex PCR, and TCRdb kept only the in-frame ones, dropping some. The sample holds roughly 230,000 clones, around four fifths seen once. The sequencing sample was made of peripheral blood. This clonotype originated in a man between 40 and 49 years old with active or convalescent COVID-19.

In nucleotides, the CDR3 is TGTGCCAGCTCGGAAACAGGGTTCTCTGGGGCCAACGTCCTGACTTTC. It encodes CASSETGFSGANVLTF. The genes are TRBV18 and TRBJ2-6; maybe TRBD1 (6 bases). Germline CDR1 KGHSH, CDR2 LQKENI. The CDR3 is 16 residues long. V gave up 6 bases and J gave up 0 bases, with 12 bases separating them.